These 9 T cell receptor beta chains were all obtained from the same sample, sequenced in a study of blood T cell repertoires in COVID-19. Assay used: immunoSEQ multiplex PCR; TCRdb lists only in-frame clones, some missing. The profile shows around 75,000 clones, more than 70% of them singletons. What was sequenced was peripheral blood. These TCRs come from a man between 45 and 60 years old with COVID-19, enrolled during active disease.

The chain recombines TRBV20-1 with TRBJ1-6; TRBD1 matches 8 bases. There are 14 residues in the CDR3. J gave up 9 bases and V 6 bases, and 10 bases lay outside the gene matches. Per germline, CDR1 DFQATT and CDR2 SNEGSKA (reference sequence). The CDR3 DNA reads as TGCAGTGCCAGTGGACAGGGTACGGTTTCACCCCTCCACTTT. Its protein is CSASGQGTVSPLHF.

Details on this clone: A read error may produce the germline difference seen at one junction end. The CDR3 DNA reads TGTGCCAGCAGACTACGGGACTTTACAATCTTC. This gives the protein CASRLRDFTIF. The chain carries TRBV12-3 or TRBV12-4 and TRBJ2-1; tentative D call: TRBD2 (6 bases). The CDR3 extends over 11 amino acids.

This chain links TRBV28 with TRBJ1-2; TRBD1 matches at 9 bases. Germline V gene data show CDR1 as MDHEN and CDR2 as SYDVKM. The CDR3 sequence is 12 residues long. J gave up 6 bases and V 7 bases, and 3 bases lay outside the gene matches. CDR3 sequence (DNA): TGTGCCAGCAATACAGGGGGCAATGGCTACACCTTC. Translation gives CASNTGGNGYTF.

The chain employs TRBV29-1 and TRBJ2-1; 7 bases align to TRBD2. The CDR3 sequence is 13 residues long. Germline V gene data show CDR1 as SQVTM and CDR2 as ANQGSEA. J lost 9 bases, V lost 1 base, and 6 bases had no gene match. The CDR3 here is CSVEGFWGGEQFF. CDR3 sequence (DNA): TGCAGCGTTGAAGGCTTTTGGGGGGGTGAGCAGTTCTTC.

The rearrangement links TRBV7-9 to TRBJ2-5, with TRBD1 as a possible D gene (6 bases). The CDR3 is 14 amino acids. The V and J ends lost 5 bases and 5 bases respectively, with 15 bases between them. The germline gives CDR1 SEHNR, CDR2 FQNEAQ (reference sequence). This CDR3 reads CASSPTRGRETQYF. CDR3 in DNA: TGTGCCAGCAGCCCTACCAGGGGACGGGAGACCCAGTACTTC.

The CDR3 spells CASSQGLYGYTF. The CDR3 DNA reads TGTGCCAGCAGTCAGGGGCTCTATGGCTACACCTTC. V usage is TRBV4-2 and J usage is TRBJ1-2; D might be TRBD1 (6 bases). Germline assignment: CDR1 LGHNA and CDR2 YNFKEQ. With 6 bases removed from V and 4 bases from J, the gap between germline ends came to 9 bases. The CDR3 is 12 residues long.

This clone has a single count. One junction end does not reproduce the germline sequence, and a read error may be involved. J is TRBJ2-7 and V is TRBV11-2; 9 positions match TRBD1. CDR1 is SGHAT, CDR2 FQNNGV, per germline. The CDR3 has 15 residues. CDR3 sequence: CASSKGRDREKLPHF. CDR3 coding DNA: TGTGCCAGCAGCAAAGGCCGGGACAGGGAAAAGCTTCCCCACTTC.

This chain connects TRBV19 to TRBJ2-3; TRBD1 might be the D (5 bases). From germline, CDR1 is LNHDA and CDR2 SQIVND (reference sequence). The ends were cut back, 2 bases at V and 4 bases at J, with 13 bases in the middle. This CDR3 is 15 amino acids long. The CDR3 DNA reads TGTGCCAGTAGTATATCTCAGGGATCTGCAGATACGCAGTATTTT. Amino acid sequence: CASSISQGSADTQYF.

The chain recombines TRBV24-1 with TRBJ2-5; tentative D call: TRBD2 (6 bases). Germline values: CDR1 KGHDR, CDR2 SFDVKD. This CDR3 is built from 15 residues. The V end was cut by 5 bases, the J end by 3 bases, with 15 bases between. The CDR3 coding sequence is TGTGCCACCAGTGCTCCGGGAGCAGGAAAAGAGACCCAGTACTTC. It specifies CATSAPGAGKETQYF.